Listed below are T cell receptor beta chains from one sample, sequenced in a study of early T cells in non-severe SARS-CoV-2 infection. TCRdb re-called the 5' RACE reads through MiXCR, storing one row per CDR3 protein. The data show some 32,000 distinct CDR3 sequences, 3.9% seen once. The sequencing sample was made of whole blood. The receptor set was obtained from an adult who was a healthcare worker with PCR-confirmed SARS-CoV-2 infection or an uninfected control (not recorded which). CDR3s include the opening cysteine and the closing phenylalanine or tryptophan. The order of the fields is J gene, V gene, D gene, clone size, CDR3 DNA, CDR3 protein. The D gene is left open where the match is weak. Each size is once, few, many or a size class.

TRBJ2-1 TRBV5-1 TRBD1 many TGCGCCAGCAGCTCCACCGGGACAGGGTGGAATGAGCAGTTCTTC CASSSTGTGWNEQFF
TRBJ2-5 TRBV5-6 . many TGTGCCAGCACCTGGGGGGCAGAAGGCGAAGCCCAGTACTTC CASTWGAEGEAQYF
TRBJ2-3 TRBV7-2 . many TGTGCCAGCAGCTATACTTGGACAGGGCCGGGGGGAGATACGCAGTATTTT CASSYTWTGPGGDTQYF
TRBJ2-5 TRBV11-3 . many TGTGCCAGCAGCCTTCGTGATCGGGACCAAGAGACCCAGTACTTC CASSLRDRDQETQYF
TRBJ2-7 TRBV20-1 TRBD2 many TGCAGTGCTAGAGTCCTGACTAGCGGGAGAGACGAGCAGTACTTC CSARVLTSGRDEQYF
TRBJ2-4 TRBV11-2 . many TGTGCCAGCAGCGCCGGAGTTTGGGCCAAAAACATTCAGTACTTC CASSAGVWAKNIQYF
TRBJ1-1 TRBV5-4 TRBD1 few TGTGCCAGCAGCGCCCGGACAGGGGCTACGACTGAAGCTTTCTTT CASSARTGATTEAFF
TRBJ1-5 TRBV6-6 TRBD1 few TGTGCCAGCAGTACAGGGGGGGGTTATCAGCCCCAGCATTTT CASSTGGGYQPQHF
TRBJ1-3 TRBV6-5 . many TGTGCCAGCAGTTACTCGATGTCAGAAGGAAACACCATATATTTT CASSYSMSEGNTIYF
TRBJ2-1 TRBV3-1 . many TGTGCCAGCAGCCAAGTATTCGGGGGGCGGAATGAGCAGTTCTTC CASSQVFGGRNEQFF
TRBJ2-3 TRBV6-1 . many TGTGCCAGCAGTGTCCCACCCGAGGCAGATACGCAGTATTTT CASSVPPEADTQYF
TRBJ2-3 TRBV5-5 TRBD1 many TGTGCCACCTCCCGGGACAGGGTTCCTACAGATACGCAGTATTTT CATSRDRVPTDTQYF
TRBJ2-7 TRBV4-2 TRBD2 many TGTGCCAGCAGCCAAGATGGGACTAGCGGGAGCTACGAGCAGTACTTC CASSQDGTSGSYEQYF
TRBJ2-7 TRBV20-1 TRBD2 many TGCAGTGCTAGAGGAAGGGAGGGCGGGAGGTCCTACGAGCAGTACTTC CSARGREGGRSYEQYF
TRBJ1-1 TRBV10-3 . many TGTGCCATCAGTAGGGGAGGAGGCACTGAAGCTTTCTTT CAISRGGGTEAFF
TRBJ1-6 TRBV6-1 . many TGTGCCAGCAGCCGGTTAGAGAGTCTGGGGCCTAATTCACCCCTCCACTTT CASSRLESLGPNSPLHF
TRBJ2-1 TRBV7-2 TRBD1 many TGTGCCAGCAGCTTAGCCCCGGGACAGGGGGTAAATGAGCAGTTCTTC CASSLAPGQGVNEQFF
TRBJ2-3 TRBV6-4 TRBD1 medium-sized TGTGCCAGCAGTGACGGACAGGGGGCAGATACGCAGTATTTT CASSDGQGADTQYF
TRBJ2-5 TRBV9 TRBD1 many TGTGCCAGCAGCGTAGTAGAGGGGGCGGTAGAGACCCAGTACTTC CASSVVEGAVETQYF
TRBJ2-1 TRBV12-3/TRBV12-4 TRBD2 many TGTGCCAGCGGCGGGACTAGGGACGAGCAGTTCTTC CASGGTRDEQFF
TRBJ2-1 TRBV11-2 . many TGTGCCAGCGGCGACAGGATGGGGGGAGTCACCTACAATGAGCAGTTCTTC CASGDRMGGVTYNEQFF
TRBJ2-1 TRBV12-3/TRBV12-4 TRBD1 many TGTGCCAGCAGTCACCTTGGACAGGATCGCTACAATGAGCAGTTCTTC CASSHLGQDRYNEQFF
TRBJ1-1 TRBV7-7 . many TGTGCCAGCAGCTTAAGACGCAGGGAGAGTGGGAACACTGAAGCTTTCTTT CASSLRRRESGNTEAFF
TRBJ1-1 TRBV5-1 . many TGCGCCAGCAGCTTCCTGTCTATGGAAATGGGCACTGAAGCTTTCTTT CASSFLSMEMGTEAFF
TRBJ2-1 TRBV7-6 . medium-sized TGTGCCAGCAGCTGGAGCCGATCAAGCTCCTACAATGAGCAGTTCTTC CASSWSRSSSYNEQFF
TRBJ1-1 TRBV12-5 TRBD1 many TGTGCTAGTGGTTTGGTAATCGGGACAGGGGTAAACACTGAAGCTTTCTTT CASGLVIGTGVNTEAFF
TRBJ1-1 TRBV7-2 . many TGTGCCAGCAGCCCCAGACATTTCACTGAAGCTTTCTTT CASSPRHFTEAFF
TRBJ2-5 TRBV6-6 . many TGTGCCAGCAGCCCTTGGGCCCGGGAGACCCAGTACTTC CASSPWARETQYF
TRBJ1-5 TRBV7-2 TRBD1 many TGTGCCAGCAGCTTAGGGACAGGAGGGTATCAGCCCCAGCATTTT CASSLGTGGYQPQHF
TRBJ2-5 TRBV11-2 TRBD2 many TGTGCCAGCAGCTCACCAGGACTAGCCGGAGAGACCCAGTACTTC CASSSPGLAGETQYF
TRBJ2-3 TRBV28 . many TGTGCCAGCAGTTCTCCTGCAGATACGCAGTATTTT CASSSPADTQYF
TRBJ1-2 TRBV24-1 TRBD1 many TGTGCCACCAGCCCTAGACAGGGGGCCGGCTATGGCTACACCTTC CATSPRQGAGYGYTF
TRBJ2-1 TRBV12-3/TRBV12-4 . many TGTGCCAGCAGTTTATTCGGGACACTACTATACAATGAGCAGTTCTTC CASSLFGTLLYNEQFF
TRBJ2-7 TRBV12-5 . few TGTGCTAGTGATGGGGGACGCACCCACTCCTACGAGCAGTACTTC CASDGGRTHSYEQYF
TRBJ1-2 TRBV7-2 . many TGTGCCAGCAGCCCAAGGGGTGACTATGGCTACACCTTC CASSPRGDYGYTF
TRBJ2-7 TRBV2 TRBD1 few TGTGCCAGCAGTGGACACAGGGGTCCCTACGAGCAGTACTTC CASSGHRGPYEQYF
TRBJ2-7 TRBV4-2 . many TGTGCCAGCAGCCAAGGGGTGGCCTACGAGCAGTACTTC CASSQGVAYEQYF
TRBJ2-7 TRBV27 . many TGTGCCAGCAGTCCCCCCGGGGGCGAGCAGTACTTC CASSPPGGEQYF
TRBJ2-2 TRBV7-6 . many TGTGCCAGCAGCGCCGCACCCACCGGGGAGCTGTTTTTT CASSAAPTGELFF
TRBJ2-7 TRBV30 TRBD2 many TGTGCCTGGGGCTCCGGCGGGAGGGTCTCCTACGAGCAGTACTTC CAWGSGGRVSYEQYF
TRBJ2-3 TRBV6-2/TRBV6-3 . many TGTGCCAGCAGCCCCGGGCGGGGCTTATCGAGAGATACGCAGTATTTT CASSPGRGLSRDTQYF
TRBJ1-4 TRBV19 . many TGTGCCAGTAGTTGGGGCGAGAATGAAAAACTGTTTTTT CASSWGENEKLFF